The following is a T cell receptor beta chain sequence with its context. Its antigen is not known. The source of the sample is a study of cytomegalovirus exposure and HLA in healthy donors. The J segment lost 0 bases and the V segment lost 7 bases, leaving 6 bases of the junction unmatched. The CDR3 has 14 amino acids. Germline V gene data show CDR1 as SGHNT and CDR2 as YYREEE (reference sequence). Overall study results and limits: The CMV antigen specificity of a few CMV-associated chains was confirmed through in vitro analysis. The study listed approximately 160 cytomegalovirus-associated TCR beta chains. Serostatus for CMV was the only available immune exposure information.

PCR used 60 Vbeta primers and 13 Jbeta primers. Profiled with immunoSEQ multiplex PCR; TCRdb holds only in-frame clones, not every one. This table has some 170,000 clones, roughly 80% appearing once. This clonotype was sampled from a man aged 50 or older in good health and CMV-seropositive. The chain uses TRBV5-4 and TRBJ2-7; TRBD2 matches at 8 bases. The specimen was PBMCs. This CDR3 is CASRPTSDSYEQYF. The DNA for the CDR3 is TGTGCCAGCCGCCCGACTAGCGACTCCTACGAGCAGTACTTC.